The rows below give T cell receptor beta chains drawn from one sample of a study of identical twins. TCRdb redid the calling of the 5' RACE reads with MiXCR, one entry per CDR3 protein. Of more than 200,000 distinct CDR3 sequences in the sample, roughly a tenth were seen once. The specimen was memory (CD45RO+) T cells sorted from blood. These receptors all come from a woman aged 18-29 years in good health. Both conserved end residues are part of each CDR3. D genes are given only for firm matches. Expanded clones are given a class, and other clones once, few, many or no size at all.

size: few; J: TRBJ1-2; length: 13; D: NA; V: TRBV7-9; CDR3: CASSLVTNYGYTF; DNA: TGTGCCAGCAGCTTAGTTACTAACTATGGCTACACCTTC
size: many; J: TRBJ2-2; length: 15; D: NA; V: TRBV9; CDR3: CASSVGAANTGELFF; DNA: TGTGCCAGCAGCGTAGGAGCGGCGAACACCGGGGAGCTGTTTTTT
size: few; J: TRBJ1-5; length: 15; D: NA; V: TRBV18; CDR3: CASSPRAGDEKPQHF; DNA: TGTGCCAGCTCACCTCGAGCCGGGGATGAGAAGCCCCAGCATTTT
size: NA; J: TRBJ1-6; length: 15; D: NA; V: TRBV7-9; CDR3: CASRTDRLNNSPLHF; DNA: TGTGCCAGCAGGACGGACAGACTAAATAATTCACCCCTCCACTTT
size: many; J: TRBJ2-5; length: 13; D: TRBD2; V: TRBV20-1; CDR3: CSALAGGRKTQYF; DNA: TGCAGTGCTCTAGCGGGAGGGCGAAAGACCCAGTACTTC
size: many; J: TRBJ2-1; length: 14; D: NA; V: TRBV9; CDR3: CASSPYPVYNEQFF; DNA: TGTGCCAGCAGCCCCTACCCAGTCTACAATGAGCAGTTCTTC
size: NA; J: TRBJ2-7; length: 13; D: NA; V: TRBV6-1; CDR3: CASSVESYYEQYF; DNA: TGTGCCAGCAGTGTAGAAAGTTACTACGAGCAGTACTTC
size: few; J: TRBJ2-1; length: 15; D: NA; V: TRBV14; CDR3: CASRSEFGDLNEQFF; DNA: TGTGCCAGCCGTTCCGAATTCGGGGATCTGAATGAGCAGTTCTTC
size: medium-sized; J: TRBJ2-4; length: 14; D: TRBD1; V: TRBV12-3/TRBV12-4; CDR3: CASGWTGVKNIQYF; DNA: TGTGCCAGCGGCTGGACAGGGGTCAAAAACATTCAGTACTTC
size: NA; J: TRBJ2-3; length: 17; D: TRBD2; V: TRBV15; CDR3: CATSRDYPAGRTDTQYF; DNA: TGTGCCACCAGCAGAGATTACCCAGCGGGACGCACAGATACGCAGTATTTT
size: NA; J: TRBJ1-1; length: 14; D: NA; V: TRBV20-1; CDR3: CSARDLQLNTEAFF; DNA: TGCAGTGCTAGAGATCTACAGCTAAACACTGAAGCTTTCTTT
size: many; J: TRBJ2-3; length: 16; D: NA; V: TRBV12-3/TRBV12-4; CDR3: CASSLAQGGSTDTQYF; DNA: TGTGCCAGCAGTTTAGCGCAAGGCGGAAGCACAGATACGCAGTATTTT
size: few; J: TRBJ1-1; length: 11; D: NA; V: TRBV19; CDR3: CASQGSVEAFF; DNA: TGTGCCAGCCAGGGTTCGGTTGAAGCTTTCTTT
size: few; J: TRBJ2-5; length: 15; D: NA; V: TRBV7-2; CDR3: CASSFLPIGGETQYF; DNA: TGTGCCAGCAGCTTCCTACCGATCGGGGGAGAGACCCAGTACTTC
size: few; J: TRBJ2-4; length: 14; D: NA; V: TRBV12-3/TRBV12-4; CDR3: CASSLPGTENIQYF; DNA: TGTGCCAGCAGTTTACCCGGGACGGAGAACATTCAGTACTTC
size: few; J: TRBJ2-7; length: 15; D: TRBD2; V: TRBV19; CDR3: CASSIRGGGTHEQYF; DNA: TGTGCCAGTAGTATCCGGGGCGGGGGTACCCACGAGCAGTACTTC
size: many; J: TRBJ1-6; length: 13; D: NA; V: TRBV11-3; CDR3: CASSFLLNSPLHF; DNA: TGTGCCAGCAGCTTCCTTCTTAATTCACCCCTCCACTTT
size: many; J: TRBJ2-7; length: 13; D: NA; V: TRBV7-9; CDR3: CASSLFGGDEQYF; DNA: TGTGCCAGCAGCTTGTTCGGAGGCGACGAGCAGTACTTC
size: few; J: TRBJ1-4; length: 13; D: NA; V: TRBV29-1; CDR3: CSADTGLNEKLFF; DNA: TGCAGCGCCGATACTGGGTTAAATGAAAAACTGTTTTTT
size: many; J: TRBJ1-2; length: 14; D: NA; V: TRBV14; CDR3: CASSRPRGNYGYTF; DNA: TGTGCCAGCAGCCGCCCCCGAGGGAACTATGGCTACACCTTC
size: NA; J: TRBJ1-5; length: 14; D: NA; V: TRBV12-3/TRBV12-4; CDR3: CASTWGGLSQPQHF; DNA: TGTGCCAGCACCTGGGGGGGGCTTAGCCAGCCCCAGCATTTT
size: many; J: TRBJ1-4; length: 16; D: NA; V: TRBV20-1; CDR3: CSARDRVTATNEKLFF; DNA: TGCAGTGCTAGAGATCGTGTCACAGCAACTAATGAAAAACTGTTTTTT
size: many; J: TRBJ1-5; length: 15; D: NA; V: TRBV27; CDR3: CASSSAGTPREPQHF; DNA: TGTGCCAGCAGCTCGGCGGGGACCCCACGGGAGCCCCAGCATTTT
size: few; J: TRBJ2-2; length: 13; D: NA; V: TRBV29-1; CDR3: CSVRTLNTGELFF; DNA: TGCAGCGTTAGGACTCTGAACACCGGGGAGCTGTTTTTT
size: few; J: TRBJ2-7; length: 14; D: TRBD2; V: TRBV2; CDR3: CASRSGRISYEQYF; DNA: TGTGCCAGCAGGTCCGGGAGGATCTCCTACGAGCAGTACTTC
size: few; J: TRBJ2-7; length: 14; D: NA; V: TRBV6-1; CDR3: CASSDWGLGGEQYF; DNA: TGTGCCAGCAGTGATTGGGGGTTAGGTGGCGAGCAGTACTTC
size: NA; J: TRBJ2-7; length: 14; D: NA; V: TRBV7-2; CDR3: CASSYQFPLYEQYF; DNA: TGTGCCAGCAGCTATCAGTTCCCCCTCTACGAGCAGTACTTC
size: many; J: TRBJ2-5; length: 14; D: NA; V: TRBV12-3/TRBV12-4; CDR3: CASRMGQTRETQYF; DNA: TGTGCCAGCAGAATGGGACAAACGAGGGAGACCCAGTACTTC
size: many; J: TRBJ2-7; length: 16; D: TRBD1; V: TRBV4-3; CDR3: CASSQGLDRGYYEQYF; DNA: TGCGCCAGCAGCCAAGGGCTGGACAGGGGATACTACGAGCAGTACTTC
size: many; J: TRBJ1-1; length: 13; D: NA; V: TRBV12-3/TRBV12-4; CDR3: CASSIQGNTEAFF; DNA: TGTGCCAGCAGTATTCAGGGGAACACTGAAGCTTTCTTT
size: few; J: TRBJ1-1; length: 11; D: NA; V: TRBV7-7; CDR3: CASSLGFEAFF; DNA: TGTGCTAGCAGCTTAGGGTTTGAAGCTTTCTTT
size: NA; J: TRBJ2-7; length: 15; D: TRBD2; V: TRBV4-3; CDR3: CASSRGTSQSYEQYF; DNA: TGCGCCAGCAGCCGAGGGACTAGCCAGTCCTACGAGCAGTACTTC
size: NA; J: TRBJ2-7; length: 13; D: NA; V: TRBV5-1; CDR3: CASAGTGSYEQYF; DNA: TGCGCCAGCGCCGGGACGGGATCCTACGAGCAGTACTTC
size: NA; J: TRBJ2-2; length: 17; D: NA; V: TRBV24-1; CDR3: CATSDSPGGAGAGELFF; DNA: TGTGCCACCAGTGACTCGCCGGGGGGCGCGGGGGCCGGGGAGCTGTTTTTT
size: NA; J: TRBJ2-3; length: 15; D: NA; V: TRBV5-8; CDR3: CASSMKSVRGNTQYF; DNA: TGTGCCAGCAGCATGAAAAGTGTAAGGGGGAATACGCAGTATTTT
size: NA; J: TRBJ2-1; length: 15; D: NA; V: TRBV9; CDR3: CASSVVAASRYEQFF; DNA: TGTGCCAGCAGCGTCGTGGCTGCGAGTAGGTATGAGCAGTTCTTC